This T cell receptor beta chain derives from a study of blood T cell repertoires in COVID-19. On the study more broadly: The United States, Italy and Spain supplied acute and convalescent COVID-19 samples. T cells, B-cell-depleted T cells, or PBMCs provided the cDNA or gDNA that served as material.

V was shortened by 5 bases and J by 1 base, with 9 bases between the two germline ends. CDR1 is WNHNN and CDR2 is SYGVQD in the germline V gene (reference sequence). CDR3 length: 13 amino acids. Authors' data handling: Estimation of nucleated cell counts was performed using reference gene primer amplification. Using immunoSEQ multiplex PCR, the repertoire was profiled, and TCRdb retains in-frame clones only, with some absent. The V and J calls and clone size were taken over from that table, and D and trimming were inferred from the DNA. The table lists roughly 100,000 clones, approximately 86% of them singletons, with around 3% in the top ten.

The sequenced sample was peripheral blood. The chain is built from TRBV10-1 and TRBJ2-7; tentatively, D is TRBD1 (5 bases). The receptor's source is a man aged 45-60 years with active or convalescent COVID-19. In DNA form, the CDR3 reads TGCGCCAGCAGTCCGGACAATTCCTACGAGCAGTACGTC. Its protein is CASSPDNSYEQYV.